The 27 T cell receptor beta chains below were found in one sample sequenced in a study of T cells in Graves' hyperthyroidism and ophthalmopathy. Amplification targeted TCR beta CDR3 regions from RNA transcripts. A set of HTBI primers served as the primers for a first-round RT-PCR of the TCR CDR3. MiXCR was run by TCRdb on the multiplex PCR reads, yielding one entry per CDR3 protein. The sample shows over 650,000 distinct CDR3 sequences, 45% of them seen only once. Sequencing was carried out using peripheral blood or thyroid tissue (not recorded which). These receptors were collected from an adult man with Graves' disease, either hyperthyroidism or ophthalmopathy (not recorded which).

This chain uses TRBV19 with TRBJ1-2, with TRBD1 matching 8 bases. Germline loops: CDR1 LNHDA, CDR2 SQIVND (reference sequence). The CDR3 is 16 residues long. V shed 7 bases and J 3 bases; nucleotides not matched to a gene: 13. The CDR3 sequence is CASIGQTGDEDYGYTF. The CDR3 nucleotides read TGTGCCAGTATCGGCCAGACAGGGGATGAGGACTATGGCTACACCTTC.

The V gene is TRBV29-1, the J gene TRBJ1-2; 7 bases match TRBD1. V trimming: 8 bases; J trimming: 8 bases; junction bases outside the gene matches: 8. Germline values: CDR1 SQVTM, CDR2 ANQGSEA. CDR3 size: 11 residues. In nucleotides, the CDR3 is TGCAGCTTATACAGGGGACGGGGCTACACCTTC. This gives the protein CSLYRGRGYTF.

About this clonotype: A clone one base away is much larger, so this may be a read error. CDR3 sequence (DNA): TGCAGTGCTAGACCGACAGGGAGGTACGAGCAGTACTTC. Translating it yields CSARPTGRYEQYF. The rearrangement uses TRBV20-1 and TRBJ2-7; a possible D gene is TRBD1 (7 bases). Trimming shortened V by 2 bases and J by 4 bases, and 12 bases separated the two germline ends. Germline V gives CDR1 DFQATT, CDR2 SNEGSKA (reference sequence). The CDR3 has 13 residues.

The chain joins TRBV9 to TRBJ1-2; D gene uncertain. The germline V gene encodes CDR1 SGDLS and CDR2 YYNGEE. CDR3 length: 14 amino acids. With 4 bases removed from V and 8 bases from J, the gap between germline ends came to 18 bases. The CDR3 here is CASSHPGGSGGYTF. The CDR3 nucleotides are TGTGCCAGCAGCCATCCGGGAGGGTCGGGGGGCTACACCTTC.

This clonotype was seen many times. Here the CDR3 DNA reads TGTGCCAGCACCCAGACTAGCGGGGGGACCGGGGAGCTGTTTTTT. Translation gives CASTQTSGGTGELFF. The chain links TRBV2 to TRBJ2-2; 13 bases are shared with TRBD2. With V trimmed by 7 bases and J by 5 bases, 4 bases remained unmatched. The CDR3 is 15 residues long. The V gene's germline CDR1 is SNHLY and CDR2 FYNNEI. The variable domain in full, completed from reference TRBV2 and TRBJ2-2, reads EPEVTQTPSHQVTQMGQEVILRCVPISNHLYFYWYRQILGQKVEFLVSFYNNEISEKSEIFDDQFSVERPDGSNFTLKIRSTKLEDSAMYFCASTQTSGGTGELFFGEGSRLTVL.

V gene TRBV10-3 combines with J gene TRBJ1-4; 9 bases align to TRBD1. V gave up 6 bases and J gave up 6 bases; unmatched junction bases: 5. Germline V CDR1 and CDR2: ENHRY, SYGVKD. The CDR3 has 14 residues. The CDR3 protein is CAIRTGTGHEKLFF. As DNA, the CDR3 is TGTGCCATCAGAACCGGGACAGGGCATGAAAAACTGTTTTTT.

The chain couples TRBV2 to TRBJ2-7; D remains ambiguous. The germline V and J ends were trimmed by 7 bases and 0 bases, with 7 bases remaining between them. Germline loops: CDR1 SNHLY, CDR2 FYNNEI. The CDR3 contains 12 residues. CDR3 in DNA: TGTGCCAGCATGGGTGGCTCCTACGAGCAGTACTTC. Its translation is CASMGGSYEQYF.

The chain carries TRBV12-3 or TRBV12-4 and TRBJ2-2; D uncertain. V was clipped by 11 bases and J by 7 bases, with 14 bases between them. This CDR3 spans 12 amino acids. The CDR3 sequence: CAWSVRVGELFF. The CDR3, as DNA: TGTGCCTGGAGTGTACGTGTCGGGGAGCTGTTTTTT.

V and J are TRBV7-8 and TRBJ2-6; 8 positions match TRBD1. From germline, CDR1 is SGHVS and CDR2 FQNEAQ. V dropped 5 bases and J dropped 8; count of bases not matched to a gene: 5. This CDR3 is 14 amino acids long. CDR3 loop: CASSLTGGTNVLTF. The DNA for the CDR3 is TGTGCCAGCAGCCTTACAGGGGGGACCAACGTCCTGACTTTC.

Only one count was recorded for this clonotype. The junction differs from germline at one of its ends, possibly a read error. The rearrangement uses TRBV7-8 and TRBJ1-3, with unresolved D. The V gene's germline CDR1 is SGHVS and CDR2 FQNEAQ. The CDR3 sequence is 16 residues long. The CDR3 region has the DNA TGTGCCAGCAGCGTTCAGACTGGCCTCTCTGAAAACACCATATATTTT. It is translated as CASSVQTGLSENTIYF.

This clonotype was counted many times. The chain recombines TRBV9 with TRBJ1-1; D ambiguous. Trimming removed 0 bases at V and 0 bases at J, with 3 bases between. Germline CDR1 and CDR2: SGDLS and YYNGEE. CDR3 size: 13 residues. The CDR3 coding sequence is TGTGCCAGCAGCGTAGACGTGAACACTGAAGCTTTCTTT. Protein: CASSVDVNTEAFF.

This chain connects TRBV12-3 or TRBV12-4 to TRBJ1-6; weak D call: TRBD1 (5 bases). The CDR3 is 17 amino acids. Between the trimmed V and J ends, which lost 2 bases and 2 bases, there was a span of 13 bases. In DNA form, the CDR3 reads TGTGCCAGCAGTTTAAGAGTCGGGGGGGCCTATAATTCACCCCTCCACTTT. Amino acids: CASSLRVGGAYNSPLHF.

The chain uses TRBV13 and TRBJ2-6; D may correspond to TRBD1 or TRBD2 (5 bases each). Looked up from germline, CDR1 is PRHDT and CDR2 is FYEKMQ (reference sequence). The CDR3 loop spans 13 amino acids. Trimming pared 7 bases from V and 13 bases from J, leaving 17 bases between. DNA of the CDR3: TGTGCCAGCATCTCCTATCGGGGCACGGTCCTGACTTTC. Translated: CASISYRGTVLTF.

The chain carries TRBV11-2 and TRBJ1-4; D unresolved. Germline lookup yields CDR1 SGHAT and CDR2 FQNNGV. V lost 2 bases and J 3 bases, leaving 10 bases between the germline ends. CDR3 length: 15 amino acids. The CDR3 DNA reads as TGTGCCAGCAGCTTAATGAAGGCAGCTAATGAAAAACTGTTTTTT. This sequence encodes CASSLMKAANEKLFF.

At least ten counts were recorded for this clonotype. This chain connects TRBV10-3 to TRBJ1-2, with D hard to call. V was shortened by 4 bases and J by 3 bases, with 3 bases between the two germline ends. This CDR3 has 11 residues. Looked up from germline, CDR1 is ENHRY and CDR2 is SYGVKD. CDR3 loop: CAISGHYGYTF. CDR3 bases: TGTGCCATCAGTGGGCACTATGGCTACACCTTC.

This sequence joins TRBV14 and TRBJ2-7; 8 bases fit TRBD2. The germline V gene encodes CDR1 SGHDN and CDR2 FVKESK. V shed 1 base and J 6 bases; nucleotides not matched to a gene: 5. CDR3 length equals 14 residues. The CDR3 region is CASSQGLAMAEQYF. As DNA, the CDR3 is TGTGCCAGCAGCCAAGGACTAGCGATGGCCGAGCAGTACTTC.

This clonotype showed up just once. A much larger clone is a single base away; this may be a read error. The rearrangement uses TRBV6-5 and TRBJ2-7; no clear D. The ends were cut back, 2 bases at V and 3 bases at J, with 11 bases in the middle. This CDR3 comprises 14 residues. Germline values: CDR1 MNHEY, CDR2 SVGAGI. CDR3 DNA sequence: TGTGCCAGCAGTTACGGTGGCAGTATCTACGAGCAGTACTTC. Translated: CASSYGGSIYEQYF.

This clonotype was seen ten or more times. The V call is TRBV5-1, the J call TRBJ1-1; a possible D gene is TRBD1 (5 bases). V was cut by 0 bases and J by 4 bases, with 10 bases left in between. Per germline, CDR1 SGHRS and CDR2 YFSETQ. The CDR3 is made up of 14 amino acids. The CDR3 loop is CASSLDGGRTEAFF. In nucleotides, the CDR3 is TGCGCCAGCAGCTTGGATGGGGGTCGCACTGAAGCTTTCTTT.

This clonotype occurred once. The chain links TRBV9 to TRBJ1-1, with D perhaps TRBD1 (6 bases). The CDR3 is made up of 15 amino acids. Germline V gene lookup returns CDR1 SGDLS and CDR2 YYNGEE. V was shortened by 0 bases and J by 5 bases, with 14 bases between the two germline ends. The CDR3 DNA is TGTGCCAGCAGCGTAGCTCCTCGGGGGCGGACTGAAGCTTTCTTT. The encoded protein is CASSVAPRGRTEAFF.

This CDR3 reads CASSRGGFSGNTIYF. CDR3 nucleotides: TGTGCCAGCAGTCGAGGGGGGTTCTCTGGAAACACCATATATTTT. The J gene is TRBJ1-3, the V gene TRBV2; TRBD1 might be the D (6 bases). The germline V gene encodes CDR1 SNHLY and CDR2 FYNNEI. The CDR3 is 15 amino acids. V lost 5 bases to trimming and J lost 0 bases, with 11 bases between them.

The chain couples TRBV20-1 to TRBJ1-2, with D unresolved. This CDR3 is 12 amino acids long. V was pared by 6 bases and J by 0 bases, with 8 bases between. The germline V gene has CDR1 DFQATT and CDR2 SNEGSKA (reference sequence). For the CDR3, the DNA is TGCAGTGCCGCTCCGCCTAACTATGGCTACACCTTC. This encodes CSAAPPNYGYTF.

V gene TRBV5-1 combines with J gene TRBJ2-7; D is unresolved. CDR1 SGHRS and CDR2 YFSETQ come from the germline V gene. V was shortened by 3 bases and J by 5 bases, with 15 bases between the two germline ends. CDR3 size: 14 residues. CDR3 sequence reads: CASSWAPASDEQYF. The CDR3 DNA reads TGCGCCAGCAGCTGGGCTCCAGCAAGCGACGAGCAGTACTTC.

This clonotype was seen at least ten times. DNA of the CDR3: TGCAGCGTTGCACAGGGGGCGGATCAAAAACTGTTTTTT. It specifies CSVAQGADQKLFF. The J gene is TRBJ1-4, the V gene TRBV29-1, with 9 positions matching TRBD1. The trim removed 4 bases at V and 9 bases at J, leaving 6 bases unmatched. The V gene's germline CDR1 is SQVTM and CDR2 ANQGSEA. The CDR3 covers 13 residues.

The rearrangement links TRBV7-8 to TRBJ2-7; D perhaps matches TRBD1 (6 bases). The CDR3 has 13 amino acids. The V and J ends lost 5 bases and 5 bases respectively, with 13 bases between them. Per germline, CDR1 SGHVS and CDR2 FQNEAQ. The CDR3 coding sequence is TGTGCCAGCAGCCCCCACAGGGACAACGAGCAGTACTTC. Translation gives CASSPHRDNEQYF.

This clonotype showed up many times. This chain links TRBV2 with TRBJ1-5; unclear D gene. The CDR3 is made up of 15 amino acids. CDR1 is SNHLY and CDR2 is FYNNEI in the germline V gene. V gave up 5 bases and J gave up 3 bases, with 14 bases separating them. Written as DNA, the CDR3 is TGTGCCAGCAGTCCCGACGTGGGGTCCAATCAGCCCCAGCATTTT. Amino acids: CASSPDVGSNQPQHF.

This chain links TRBV25-1 with TRBJ2-5; TRBD1 or TRBD2 may be the D gene (5 bases each). The germline gives CDR1 MGHDK, CDR2 SYGVNS. This CDR3 is built from 15 residues. V lost 6 bases and J lost 1, with 15 bases in between. In DNA form, the CDR3 reads TGTGCCAGCAGCTTCCTGGGGGACGGCCAAGAGACCCAGTACTTC. Translated: CASSFLGDGQETQYF. Full variable domain (remainder filled in from reference TRBV25-1 and TRBJ2-5): EADIYQTPRYLVIGTGKKITLECSQTMGHDKMYWYQQDPGMELHLIHYSYGVNSTEKGDLSSESTVSRIRTEHFPLTLESARPSHTSQYLCASSFLGDGQETQYFGPGTRLLVL.

The CDR3 sequence: CASSEGGGSGYTF. CDR3 DNA: TGTGCCAGCAGTGAAGGCGGGGGATCTGGCTACACCTTC. The chain carries TRBV6-1 and TRBJ1-2; perhaps TRBD1 as D (5 bases). There are 13 residues in the CDR3. Germline lookup yields CDR1 MNHNS and CDR2 SASEGT. Trimming pared 1 base from V and 7 bases from J, leaving 10 bases between.